This section outlines one T cell receptor (beta chain) sequence together with its context. Other DNA sequences within the sample encode an identical CDR3. This entry is derived from a study of blood T cell repertoires in COVID-19. Only in-frame clones appear in the TCRdb table, and some are missing; sequencing was by immunoSEQ multiplex PCR. The sample gives about 220,000 clones, 80% of which show up once; roughly 13% is in the top ten. The source is a human donor in a cohort sampled during active COVID-19. Sequencing input: peripheral blood.

This chain's CDR3 is CASSLPGQLNNEQFF. CDR3 DNA sequence: TGTGCCAGCAGTTTGCCGGGACAGCTTAACAATGAGCAGTTCTTC. The chain has TRBV27 and TRBJ2-1; the match to TRBD1 covers 7 bases. Germline values: CDR1 MNHEY, CDR2 SMNVEV (reference sequence). Unmatched junction bases numbered 7, after V lost 3 bases and J lost 5 bases. This CDR3 spans 15 amino acids.